This TCR beta chain was captured in a study of PD-1 blockade in classical Hodgkin lymphoma. Background on the study: Every 2 weeks, patients had 3 mg/kg nivolumab intravenously.

In the case of this clone: Its specificity is not known.

Brentuximab vedotin exposure varied among the patients, all of whom had relapsed after autologous stem cell transplantation. Trimming took 0 bases from V and 3 from J; bases not matched to a gene: 9. This CDR3 spans 17 amino acids. Germline V gene lookup returns CDR1 MNHEY and CDR2 SMNVEV (reference sequence). TCRdb's copy holds only in-frame clones and misses some; the assay was immunoSEQ multiplex PCR. In the table there are 25,000 to 35,000 clones, 71% of which are singletons. Broader study findings: Newly diagnosed patients had baseline TCR diversity that was reportedly lower than that of healthy donors. Patients were excluded if nivolumab began under 1 year after ASCT (the autologous transplant). The CD4+ diversity rise by C4D1 was clearest in complete responders.

This chain connects TRBV27 to TRBJ1-2, with 8 bases identical to TRBD1. This clonotype originated in a human donor with classical Hodgkin lymphoma. The sample in question was peripheral blood mononuclear cells (PBMCs), obtained before the second cycle of nivolumab. The CDR3 region is CASSLSPGTGNYYGYTF. In DNA form, the CDR3 reads TGTGCCAGCAGTTTATCGCCCGGGACAGGCAATTACTATGGCTACACCTTC.